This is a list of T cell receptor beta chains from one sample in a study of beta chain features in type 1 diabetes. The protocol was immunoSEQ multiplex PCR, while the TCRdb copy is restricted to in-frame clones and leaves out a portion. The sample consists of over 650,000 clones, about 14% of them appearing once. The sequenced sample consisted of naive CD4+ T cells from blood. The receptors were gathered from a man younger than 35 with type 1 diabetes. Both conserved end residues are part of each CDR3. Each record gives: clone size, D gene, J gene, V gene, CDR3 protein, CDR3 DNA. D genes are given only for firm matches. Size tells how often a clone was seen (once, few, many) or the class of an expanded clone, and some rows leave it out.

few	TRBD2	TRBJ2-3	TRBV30	CAWSRLAGVADTQYF	TGTGCCTGGAGTCGACTAGCGGGAGTGGCAGATACGCAGTATTTT
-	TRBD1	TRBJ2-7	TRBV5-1	CASSLVTDRDPYEQYF	TGCGCCAGCAGCTTGGTAACGGACAGGGACCCCTACGAGCAGTACTTC
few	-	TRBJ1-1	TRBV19	CASSKQALNTEAFF	TGTGCCAGTAGTAAACAAGCTTTGAACACTGAAGCTTTCTTT
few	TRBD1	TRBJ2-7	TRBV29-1	CSPKGTGEGYEQYF	TGCAGCCCCAAGGGGACAGGAGAGGGCTACGAGCAGTACTTC
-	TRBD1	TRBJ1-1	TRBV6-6	CASSYPDRANTEAFF	TGTGCCAGCAGTTACCCGGACAGGGCGAACACTGAAGCTTTCTTT
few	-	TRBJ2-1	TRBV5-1	CASSLGTGNEQFF	TGCGCCAGCAGCTTGGGCACAGGCAATGAGCAGTTCTTC
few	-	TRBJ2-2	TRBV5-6	CASSLTTVRTGELFF	TGTGCCAGCAGCTTAACGACGGTCCGCACCGGGGAGCTGTTTTTT
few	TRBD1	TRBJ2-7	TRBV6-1	CASSETGVSYEQYF	TGTGCCAGCAGTGAAACAGGGGTCTCCTACGAGCAGTACTTC
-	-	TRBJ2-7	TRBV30	CAWRGGVRSSYEQYF	TGTGCCTGGAGGGGTGGCGTCAGGTCCTCCTACGAGCAGTACTTC
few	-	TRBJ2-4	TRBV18	CASSPREATKNIQYF	TGTGCCAGCTCACCACGGGAGGCAACCAAAAACATTCAGTACTTC
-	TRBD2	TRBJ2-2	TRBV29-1	CSAEGLAGRTGELFF	TGCAGCGCCGAGGGACTAGCGGGGCGGACCGGGGAGCTGTTTTTT
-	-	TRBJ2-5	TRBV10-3	CAISEGAGETQYF	TGTGCCATCAGTGAAGGTGCTGGAGAGACCCAGTACTTC
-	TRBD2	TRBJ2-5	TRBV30	CAWSGGFQETQYF	TGTGCCTGGAGCGGGGGGTTCCAAGAGACCCAGTACTTC
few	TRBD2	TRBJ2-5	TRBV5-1	CASSFRPSGRETQYF	TGCGCCAGCAGCTTCCGGCCTAGCGGGAGGGAGACCCAGTACTTC
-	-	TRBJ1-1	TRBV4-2	CASSQVGSMNTEAFF	TGTGCCAGCAGCCAAGTTGGGAGCATGAACACTGAAGCTTTCTTT
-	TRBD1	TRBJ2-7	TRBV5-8	CASTYARDSYEQYF	TGTGCCAGCACCTACGCCCGGGACAGCTACGAGCAGTACTTC
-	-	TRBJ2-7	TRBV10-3	CAISGASYEQYF	TGTGCCATCAGTGGGGCCAGCTACGAGCAGTACTTC
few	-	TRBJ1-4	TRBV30	CAWTQGPNEKLFF	TGTGCCTGGACCCAGGGGCCTAATGAAAAACTGTTTTTT
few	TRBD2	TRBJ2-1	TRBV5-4	CASTTGGGRHNEQFF	TGTGCCAGCACCACTGGGGGGGGACGGCACAATGAGCAGTTCTTC
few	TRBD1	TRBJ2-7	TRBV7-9	CASSFIDRAEQYF	TGTGCCAGCAGCTTCATAGACAGGGCCGAGCAGTACTTC
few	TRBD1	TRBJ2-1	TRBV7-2	CASSRGTGSYNEQFF	TGTGCCAGCAGCCGCGGGACAGGGTCCTACAATGAGCAGTTCTTC
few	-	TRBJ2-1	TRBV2	CASSRGPPRPFF	TGTGCCAGCAGTAGAGGGCCACCGAGGCCGTTCTTC
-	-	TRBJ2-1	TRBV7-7	CASSLALGADNEQFF	TGTGCTAGCAGCTTAGCGCTAGGGGCGGATAATGAGCAGTTCTTC
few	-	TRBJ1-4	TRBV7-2	CASSFAGVNEKLFF	TGTGCCAGCAGCTTCGCGGGCGTTAATGAAAAACTGTTTTTT
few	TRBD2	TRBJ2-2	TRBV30	CAWSRTSSGELFF	TGTGCCTGGAGTAGGACTAGTTCCGGGGAGCTGTTTTTT
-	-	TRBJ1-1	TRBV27	CASSRRSANTEAFF	TGTGCCAGCAGCCGGCGAAGCGCTAACACTGAAGCTTTCTTT
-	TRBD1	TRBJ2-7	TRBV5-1	CASSLTGGHEQYF	TGCGCCAGCAGCTTGACAGGGGGCCACGAGCAGTACTTC
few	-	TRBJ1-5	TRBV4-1	CASSQDPVRGAGENQPQHF	TGCGCCAGCAGCCAAGATCCCGTGAGGGGTGCAGGGGAGAATCAGCCCCAGCATTTT
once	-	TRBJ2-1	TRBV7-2	CASSLVGMGRGSYNEQFF	TGTGCCAGCAGCTTAGTAGGTATGGGTCGGGGGTCCTACAATGAGCAGTTCTTC
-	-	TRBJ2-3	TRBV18	CASLPTSTDTQYF	TGTGCCAGTCTCCCTACTAGCACAGATACGCAGTATTTT
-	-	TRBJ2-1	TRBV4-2	CASSQSSTGQPNNEQFF	TGTGCCAGCAGCCAATCTTCAACGGGGCAGCCTAACAATGAGCAGTTCTTC
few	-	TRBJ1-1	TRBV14	CASSQGRVGYTEAFF	TGTGCCAGCAGCCAAGGGCGCGTGGGGTACACTGAAGCTTTCTTT
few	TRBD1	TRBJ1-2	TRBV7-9	CASSYNRDRFHYGYTF	TGTGCCAGCAGCTACAACCGGGACAGATTTCACTATGGCTACACCTTC
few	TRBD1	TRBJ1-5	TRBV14	CASSQGGGTDNQPQHF	TGTGCCAGCAGCCAAGGGGGGGGGACAGATAATCAGCCCCAGCATTTT
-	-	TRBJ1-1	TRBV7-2	CASSLDPAVSTEAFF	TGTGCCAGCAGCTTAGATCCCGCCGTAAGCACTGAAGCTTTCTTT
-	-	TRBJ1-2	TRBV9	CASSVTVNYGYTF	TGTGCCAGCAGCGTAACAGTTAACTATGGCTACACCTTC
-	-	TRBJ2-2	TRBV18	CASSDTGELFF	TGTGCCAGCTCGGATACCGGGGAGCTGTTTTTT
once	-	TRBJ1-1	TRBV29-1	CSSSARLNTEAFF	TGCAGCTCCTCCGCGAGGTTGAACACTGAAGCTTTCTTT
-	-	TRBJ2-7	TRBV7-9	CASSLEYRTPSYEQYF	TGTGCCAGCAGCTTAGAATATCGGACCCCCTCCTACGAGCAGTACTTC
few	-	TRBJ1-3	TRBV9	CASSVDSYSGNTIYF	TGTGCCAGCAGCGTAGACAGCTACTCTGGAAACACCATATATTTT
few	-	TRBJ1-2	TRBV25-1	CASSEYGGQYGYTF	TGTGCCAGCAGTGAATACGGGGGGCAATACGGCTACACCTTC
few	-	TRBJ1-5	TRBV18	CASSEQGDDQPQHF	TGTGCCAGCTCGGAACAGGGAGACGATCAGCCCCAGCATTTT
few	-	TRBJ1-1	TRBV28	CASSLQGRRTEAFF	TGTGCCAGCAGTCTACAGGGTCGGCGTACTGAAGCTTTCTTT
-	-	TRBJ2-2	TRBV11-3	CASSPIGGAGELFF	TGTGCCAGCAGTCCCATTGGGGGAGCCGGGGAGCTGTTTTTT
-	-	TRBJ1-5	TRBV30	CAWSTTDNQPQHF	TGTGCCTGGAGTACTACAGACAATCAGCCCCAGCATTTT
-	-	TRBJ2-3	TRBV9	CASSPGGGGPLGAQYF	TGTGCCAGCAGCCCCGGGGGAGGAGGACCCCTCGGGGCGCAGTATTTT